This T cell receptor (beta chain) stems from a study of metastatic and nonmetastatic thyroid tumors. Study at large: Across peripheral blood and tumor or nodule tissue samples taken from malignant and benign thyroid patients, the repertoires were compared with one another.

Until they underwent thyroid surgery, no patient had received any treatment. In germline, CDR1 is KGHSH, CDR2 LQKENI. This CDR3 region has 14 residues. The germline V and J ends were trimmed by 0 bases and 3 bases, with 8 bases remaining between them. How the authors handled the data: To classify distant metastasis in papillary thyroid cancer, a model was built from CDR3 differences across clinicopathological groups. TCRdb re-analyzed the PCR reads using MiXCR. TCRdb's processing, not the authors', yielded these V and J calls. The table shows approximately 38,000 clones, with 33% occurring only once. Study observations and caveats: Relative to benign nodules, malignant thyroid tumors were reportedly characterized by significantly elevated TCR beta diversity in blood and tumor.

In the case of this clone: The antigen is undetermined.

The receptor's source is a female donor with papillary thyroid cancer or a benign thyroid nodule (not recorded which). Some clones in this sample may be carry-over from other donors' samples. The V call is TRBV18, the J call TRBJ2-5; D is possibly TRBD2 (6 bases). Specimen: tumor tissue. CDR3 in DNA: TGTGCCAGCTCACCACCGTGGGGGGAAGAGACCCAGTACTTC. This encodes CASSPPWGEETQYF.